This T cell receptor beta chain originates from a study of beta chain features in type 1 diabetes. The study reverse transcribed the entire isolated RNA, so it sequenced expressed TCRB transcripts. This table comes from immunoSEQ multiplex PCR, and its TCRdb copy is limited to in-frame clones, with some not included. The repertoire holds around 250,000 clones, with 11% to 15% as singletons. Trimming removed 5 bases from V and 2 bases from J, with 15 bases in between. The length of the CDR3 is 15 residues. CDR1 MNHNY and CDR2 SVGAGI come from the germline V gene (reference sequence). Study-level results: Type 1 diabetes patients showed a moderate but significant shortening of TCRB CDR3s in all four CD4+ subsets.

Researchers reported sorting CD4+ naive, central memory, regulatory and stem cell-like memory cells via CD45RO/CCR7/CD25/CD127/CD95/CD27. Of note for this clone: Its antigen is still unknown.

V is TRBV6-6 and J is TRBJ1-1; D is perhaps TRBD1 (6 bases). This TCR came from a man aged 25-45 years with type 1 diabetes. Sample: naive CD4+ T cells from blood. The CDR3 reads CASSDSDSPNTEAFF. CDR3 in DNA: TGTGCCAGCAGTGATTCGGACAGCCCCAACACTGAAGCTTTCTTT.